This TCR beta chain was profiled in a study of blood T cell repertoires in COVID-19. Study summary: COVID-19 samples from acute and convalescent phases originated in the United States, Italy and Spain. In each case, the material was cDNA or gDNA derived from T cells, B-cell-depleted T cells, or PBMCs.

Germline V gene lookup returns CDR1 SEHNR and CDR2 FQNEAQ (reference sequence). CDR3 length: 18 amino acids. V lost 0 bases, J lost 8 bases, and 11 bases stayed unmatched. Followed longitudinally, the Seattle patients had been enrolled during active infection. Original data processing: Cell counts per sample came from amplifying reference gene primers. The table came from immunoSEQ multiplex PCR; TCRdb's copy has only in-frame clones and leaves some out. V and J calls and clone size are given by that table; D and trimming were obtained from the DNA. The sample records some 300,000 clones, around 87% being singletons.

Material for sequencing was peripheral blood. The chain combines TRBV7-9 with TRBJ1-4; TRBD1 agrees at 11 bases. This clonotype was sampled from a woman aged 40-49 years with COVID-19, enrolled during active disease. DNA for the CDR3: TGTGCCAGCAGCTTAGCGCCCCAGGACAGGGGGCGATCCGAAAAACTGTTTTTT. It translates to CASSLAPQDRGRSEKLFF.